Included here is one T cell receptor beta chain sequence, with context. Its antigen remains unidentified. The protocol was immunoSEQ multiplex PCR, while the TCRdb copy is restricted to in-frame clones and leaves out a portion. The table lists more than 2,000,000 clones, over 85% of them singletons, with 0.39% in the top ten. These data come from a study of shared clonotypes between healthy human individuals. General study points: Rarefaction demonstrated incomplete sorted-subset sequencing despite large depth. The represented genetic and exposure-history diversity was limited by the small number of donors. It was only blood that was sampled, and tissue repertoires likely differ.

Germline V gives CDR1 SGHTA, CDR2 FQGNSA. J was trimmed by 10 bases and V by 5 bases; bases with no gene match: 13. CDR3 size: 16 residues. This TCR was sampled from a man aged 18 to 35 in good health. Some clones in this sample may be carry-over from other donors' samples. The specimen sequenced was naive CD4+ T cells from PBMCs. Subset reported: CD45RA+ positively selected. The genes are TRBV7-2 and TRBJ2-1; 11 bases match TRBD2. CDR3: CASSPLASGGYREQFF. As DNA, the CDR3 is TGTGCCAGCAGCCCACTGGCTAGCGGGGGGTACAGAGAGCAGTTCTTC.